A selection of T cell receptor beta chains follows, all from one sample in a study of blood T cells in healthy people across ages. TCRdb used MiXCR to reprocess the 5' RACE reads, holding one entry per CDR3 protein. This sample has about 1 million distinct CDR3 sequences; 45% occur once, and the top ten carry under 20%. Input material: blood. These receptors were obtained from a woman aged 60-75 years in good health. Both conserved end residues are part of each CDR3. Size tells how often a clone was seen (once, few, many) or the class of an expanded clone, and some rows leave it out.

abundance	v_gene	j_gene	CDR3aa
few	TRBV6-2/TRBV6-3	TRBJ2-3	CASSSPTSGSDTQYF
once	TRBV6-1	-	CASSPLPNPLQNYEQYF
-	TRBV29-1	TRBJ2-1	CSGLQTANEQFF
once	TRBV12-5	TRBJ2-1	CASAQYNEQFF
many	TRBV12-3/TRBV12-4	TRBJ2-7	CASSLGTGRFEQYF
-	TRBV5-6	TRBJ2-5	CASSLVGQAETQYF
few	TRBV27	TRBJ2-7	CASSPIGTGDYEQYF
-	TRBV2	TRBJ2-3	CASRQTSRRTDTQYF
few	TRBV11-2	TRBJ2-3	CASSLDVRGRSTDTQYF
-	TRBV7-9	TRBJ1-4	CASSLVNSEKLFF
-	TRBV5-1	TRBJ2-6	CASSLTGTVSGANVLTF
-	TRBV3-1	TRBJ2-4	CASSPRLRLAKNIQYF
-	TRBV6-5	TRBJ2-1	CASSYPKLAGVPNEQFF
-	TRBV4-1	TRBJ1-4	CASSQDLAAGGGEKLFF
-	TRBV25-1	TRBJ1-1	CASSDPTGPYTEAFF